This T cell receptor beta chain was sequenced in a study of brain T cells in children with intractable seizures. A remark on this clone: Its antigen is undetermined.

Profiled with immunoSEQ multiplex PCR; TCRdb holds only in-frame clones, not every one. The sample includes approximately 330,000 clones, about 93% of them seen just once. Study conclusions and caveats: Absence of clones before surgery may stem from lower sequencing depth. Viral specificity was inferred only from CDR3 similarity; HCMV serostatus was unknown.

The CDR3 has 13 amino acids. The V gene's germline CDR1 is MNHEY and CDR2 SVGAGI. V lost 6 bases to trimming and J lost 4 bases, with 13 bases between them. Described time point: blood from clinic visit 5 months post-surgery; TSC patient then seizure free. Sequencing was limited to surgery cases with top T cell transcript signatures in brain tissue. Pre-surgery treatment included at least one anti-epileptic drug. The V call is TRBV6-5, the J call TRBJ2-7, with D perhaps TRBD2 (5 bases). Sequenced here: peripheral blood, sampled 5 to 6 months after surgery. This clonotype was obtained from a boy under three years old with tuberous sclerosis and intractable seizures. The CDR3 DNA follows: TGTGCCAGCAGAAATACGGGAAGGTACGAGCAGTACTTC. It codes for CASRNTGRYEQYF.